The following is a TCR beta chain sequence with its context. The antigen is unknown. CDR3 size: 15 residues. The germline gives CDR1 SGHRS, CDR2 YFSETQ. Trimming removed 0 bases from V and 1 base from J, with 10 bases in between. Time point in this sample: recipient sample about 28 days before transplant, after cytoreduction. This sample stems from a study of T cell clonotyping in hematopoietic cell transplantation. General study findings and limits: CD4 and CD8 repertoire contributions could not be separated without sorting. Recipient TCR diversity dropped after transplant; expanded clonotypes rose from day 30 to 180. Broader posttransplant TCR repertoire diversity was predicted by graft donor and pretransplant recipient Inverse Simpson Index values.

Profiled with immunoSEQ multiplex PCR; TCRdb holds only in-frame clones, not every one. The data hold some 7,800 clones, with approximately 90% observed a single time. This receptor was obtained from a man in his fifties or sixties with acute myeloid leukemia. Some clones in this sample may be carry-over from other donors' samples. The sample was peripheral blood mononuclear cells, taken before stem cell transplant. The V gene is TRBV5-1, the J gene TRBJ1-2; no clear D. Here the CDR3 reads CASSLDGTYNYGYTF. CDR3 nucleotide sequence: TGCGCCAGCAGCTTGGACGGCACCTATAACTATGGCTACACCTTC.